This T cell receptor (beta chain) originates from a study of long-term antiretroviral therapy in people with HIV. Background on the study: Of all samples, the earliest predate the 2015 immediate-ART recommendation by about a decade. Broader study findings: Relative to control repertoires, HIV repertoires exhibited narrower CDR3 length ranges. Blood sampling spanned 2004 to 2017, possibly under older ART regimens.

Concerning this clone: What it binds is unknown.

Sequencing relied on immunoSEQ assay v3.0, run at survey level. Sequencing efforts were directed toward roughly 35,000-50,000 T-cell genomes per sample. Data came from immunoSEQ multiplex PCR; TCRdb stores just in-frame clones and leaves some out. In the table there are more than 35,000 clones, 80% to 90% of which are singletons. The ends were cut back, 6 bases at V and 6 bases at J, with 9 bases in the middle. This CDR3 contains 12 residues. Germline CDR1 reads MDHEN; CDR2 reads SYDVKM. The sequence was obtained from a man between 18 and 35 years old with HIV. The chain employs TRBV28 and TRBJ1-5; D not resolved. The sample was unsorted PBMCs, taken 2.2 years after starting antiretroviral therapy. The CDR3 region has the DNA TGTGCCAGCAGGCTACAGAGTCAGCCCCAGCATTTT. This sequence encodes CASRLQSQPQHF.